This T cell receptor beta chain was obtained from a study of shared clonotypes between healthy human individuals. CDR1 is SNHLY, CDR2 FYNNEI, per germline. The ends were cut back, 0 bases at V and 8 bases at J, with 5 bases in the middle. The CDR3 contains 11 residues. The method was immunoSEQ multiplex PCR; TCRdb's version includes in-frame clones alone and lacks a portion of them. The table includes 1,500,000 or so clones, approximately 98.5% detected once. The split of CD4+ cells yielded CD45RA+ naive and CD45RA-negative memory subsets. This clone is a singleton in its sample. The chain couples TRBV2 to TRBJ2-7; D is undetermined. The sequence was collected from a man aged 25 to 40 in good health. Sequencing input: naive CD4+ T cells sorted from blood. The subset here: CD45RA+ positively selected. In nucleotides, the CDR3 is TGTGCCAGCAGTGAAGCGGAGCAGCAGTACTTC. Amino acid sequence: CASSEAEQQYF.